This record concerns one T cell receptor (beta chain) sequence. The source of the sample is a study of T cell changes during pregnancy in multiple sclerosis. Some clones are missing from TCRdb's copy, which holds only in-frame ones; the method was immunoSEQ multiplex PCR. Among tens of thousands of clones listed, around nine tenths were seen once. CDR1 is MNHEY and CDR2 is SMNVEV in the germline V gene (reference sequence). Trimming cost V 2 bases and J 10 bases; bases outside gene matches: 10. The CDR3 length is 15 residues. The sequencing used CD8+ T cells from peripheral blood mononuclear cells, collected in the second trimester of pregnancy. This chain joins TRBV27 and TRBJ2-1; 8 positions agree with TRBD2. The sequence came from a female donor in good health, enrolled as a control in a pregnancy study. The CDR3 protein is CASSLGLAGMWEQFF. The CDR3 bases are TGTGCCAGCAGTTTAGGACTAGCCGGGATGTGGGAGCAGTTCTTC.